This is a list of T cell receptor beta chains from one sample in a study of blood T cells in healthy people across ages. TCRdb analysed the 5' RACE reads with MiXCR anew, one entry per CDR3 protein. The sample records about a million distinct CDR3 sequences, about two fifths being singletons. Source material: blood. These receptors came from a man aged 18 to 29 in good health. Each CDR3 is given with its conserved first and last residue. D genes are given only for firm matches. Some rows have no size entry. The others give once, few or many, or a class for an expanded clone.

>-|few|TRBV7-2|16|TRBJ2-1
CASSLIKWTPYNEQFF
TGTGCCAGCAGCTTAATAAAGTGGACACCGTACAATGAGCAGTTCTTC
>-|-|TRBV6-5|17|TRBJ1-5
CASSYSSSRYSNQPQHF
TGTGCCAGCAGTTACTCGAGTAGTCGGTATAGCAATCAGCCCCAGCATTTT
>-|-|TRBV4-2|20|TRBJ1-5
CASSQESGWGATDSNQPQHF
TGTGCCAGCAGCCAAGAAAGTGGGTGGGGAGCCACGGATAGCAATCAGCCCCAGCATTTT
>-|-|TRBV20-1|17|TRBJ1-6
CSARDPRPGDYNSPLHF
TGCAGTGCTAGAGATCCCCGACCTGGCGACTATAATTCACCCCTCCACTTT
>TRBD1|-|TRBV29-1|12|TRBJ1-2
CSGVDRGRGYTF
TGCAGCGGGGTAGACAGGGGGCGCGGCTACACCTTC
>TRBD2|-|TRBV27|16|TRBJ2-1
CASSLWPSGRGNEQFF
TGTGCCAGCAGTTTATGGCCGAGCGGGAGGGGGAATGAGCAGTTCTTC
>TRBD2|-|TRBV4-2|15|TRBJ2-7
CASSQDGEGSYEQYF
TGTGCCAGCAGCCAAGATGGGGAGGGATCCTACGAGCAGTACTTC
>-|-|TRBV6-5|15|TRBJ2-3
CASSLTGRSTDTRYF
TGTGCCAGCAGTCTGACCGGACGCAGCACAGATACGCGGTATTTT
>TRBD1|-|TRBV9|15|TRBJ2-1
CAGSVGTASYNEQFF
TGTGCCGGCAGCGTCGGGACAGCCTCCTACAATGAGCAGTTCTTC
>-|few|TRBV28|15|TRBJ2-7
CASKTLGTLAYEQYF
TGTGCCAGCAAAACGTTGGGGACACTTGCCTACGAGCAGTACTTC
>-|few|TRBV7-3|13|TRBJ2-5
CASSLTLWETQYF
TGTGCCAGCAGCTTGACCTTGTGGGAGACCCAGTACTTC
>-|-|TRBV6-6|14|TRBJ1-2
CASSYIGGSYGYTF
TGTGCCAGCAGTTACATCGGGGGAAGCTATGGCTACACCTTC
>-|few|TRBV20-1|13|TRBJ1-1
CSALDRPDLRAFF
TGCAGTGCTCTTGACAGGCCCGACCTCAGGGCTTTCTTT
>-|-|TRBV6-5|18|TRBJ2-3
CASSYPSHQGRDTDTQYF
TGTGCCAGCAGTTATCCCTCACACCAGGGGAGGGACACAGATACGCAGTATTTT
>-|many|TRBV12-3/TRBV12-4|16|TRBJ2-1
CASSRGQIWSDNEQFF
TGTGCCAGCAGCCGTGGACAGATTTGGTCCGACAATGAGCAGTTCTTC
>-|-|TRBV20-1|16|TRBJ2-3
CSASSPDRDFTDTQYF
TGCAGTGCTAGTTCCCCGGACAGAGACTTCACAGATACGCAGTATTTT
>-|few|TRBV7-9|14|TRBJ1-2
CASSSYRDNYGYTF
TGTGCCAGCAGCTCATACAGGGATAACTATGGCTACACCTTC
>-|many|TRBV12-3/TRBV12-4|11|TRBJ2-1
CASSTDREQFF
TGTGCCAGCAGTACGGACAGAGAGCAGTTCTTC
>-|-|TRBV24-1|12|TRBJ2-1
CATSDGTDEQFF
TGTGCCACCAGTGATGGTACAGACGAGCAGTTCTTC
>TRBD2|-|TRBV24-1|14|TRBJ2-1
CATSLTGGPGEQFF
TGTGCCACCAGCTTAACGGGGGGGCCAGGTGAGCAGTTCTTC
>-|few|TRBV28|16|TRBJ2-3
CASSTIWTYVEDTQYF
TGTGCCAGCAGCACTATATGGACATACGTGGAGGATACGCAGTATTTT
>TRBD2|-|TRBV6-6|17|TRBJ2-3
CASSYPGLATRTDTQYF
TGTGCCAGCAGTTACCCGGGACTAGCAACGAGGACAGATACGCAGTATTTT
>-|-|TRBV7-6|15|TRBJ2-3
CASSLKRGAPDTQYF
TGTGCCAGCAGCTTAAAAAGAGGGGCTCCAGATACGCAGTATTTT
>TRBD2|few|TRBV6-6|17|TRBJ2-3
CASSSGRGGLLTDTQYF
TGTGCCAGCAGTTCGGGGCGGGGGGGCCTTTTAACAGATACGCAGTATTTT
>TRBD1|few|TRBV4-2|15|TRBJ1-4
CASSQEDRAGEKLFF
TGTGCCAGCAGCCAAGAGGACAGGGCTGGGGAAAAACTGTTTTTT
>-|-|TRBV18|15|TRBJ1-5
CASSPGPPSNQPQHF
TGTGCCAGCTCACCAGGGCCGCCAAGCAATCAGCCCCAGCATTTT
>TRBD1|few|TRBV6-5|13|TRBJ1-1
CASRQTGRTEAFF
TGTGCCAGCAGACAGACAGGGCGGACTGAAGCTTTCTTT
>-|-|TRBV20-1|15|TRBJ1-6
CSATDQRPYNSPLHF
TGCAGTGCTACGGACCAAAGGCCCTATAATTCACCCCTCCACTTT
>TRBD1|-|TRBV7-7|14|TRBJ2-3
CASSLDRGQDTQYF
TGTGCTAGCAGCCTGGACAGGGGACAAGATACGCAGTATTTT
>-|few|TRBV25-1|13|TRBJ2-7
CASSEPDPYEQYF
TGTGCCAGCAGTGAACCTGACCCTTACGAGCAGTACTTC
>TRBD1|-|TRBV6-2/TRBV6-3|16|TRBJ2-1
CASSYSRTGGMNEQFF
TGTGCCAGCAGTTACTCGCGGACAGGGGGCATGAATGAGCAGTTCTTC
>-|few|TRBV11-2|16|TRBJ2-5
CASSEGGQPFQETQYF
TGTGCCAGCAGCGAAGGTGGGCAGCCCTTCCAAGAGACCCAGTACTTC
>TRBD2|once|TRBV7-2|16|TRBJ2-3
CASSLWRGSGTDTQYF
TGTGCCAGCAGCTTATGGCGGGGGTCGGGCACAGATACGCAGTATTTT